This T cell receptor (beta chain) was sequenced during a study of control samples from healthy donors and cancer patients. The repertoire was sequenced with immunoSEQ multiplex PCR; TCRdb's copy has only in-frame clones and lacks some. The data hold 95,000 to 130,000 clones, with more than 70% observed a single time. V was shortened by 7 bases and J by 6 bases, with 9 bases between the two germline ends. The CDR3 is 11 residues long. This chain joins TRBV12-3 or TRBV12-4 and TRBJ1-1, with no clear D. The receptor comes from a woman in her 70s in good health. The specimen was blood. CDR3 sequence reads: CASTQVAEAFF. DNA of the CDR3: TGTGCCAGCACCCAAGTCGCTGAAGCTTTCTTT.